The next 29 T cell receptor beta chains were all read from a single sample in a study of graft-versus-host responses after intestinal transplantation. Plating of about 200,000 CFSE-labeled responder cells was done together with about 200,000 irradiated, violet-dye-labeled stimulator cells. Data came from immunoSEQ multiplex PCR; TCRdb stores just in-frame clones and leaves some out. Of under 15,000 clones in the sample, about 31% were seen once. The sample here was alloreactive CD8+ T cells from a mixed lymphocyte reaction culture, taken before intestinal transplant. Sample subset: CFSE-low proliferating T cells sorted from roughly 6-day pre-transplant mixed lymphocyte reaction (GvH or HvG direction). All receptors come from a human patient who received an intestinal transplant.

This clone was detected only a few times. The chain's CDR3 is CASSRPDHYHHKISYEQYF. The CDR3 region has the DNA TGTGCCAGCAGCCGCCCTGACCATTACCACCACAAAATCTCCTACGAGCAGTACTTC. The gene calls are TRBV5-4 and TRBJ2-7, with D unclear. Per germline, CDR1 SGHNT and CDR2 YYREEE (reference sequence). With 4 bases removed from V and 0 bases from J, the gap between germline ends came to 26 bases. The CDR3 is 19 residues long.

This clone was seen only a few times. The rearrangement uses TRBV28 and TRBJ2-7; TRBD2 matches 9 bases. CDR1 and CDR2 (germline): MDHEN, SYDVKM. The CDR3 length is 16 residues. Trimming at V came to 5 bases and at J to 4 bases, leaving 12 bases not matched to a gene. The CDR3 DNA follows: TGTGCCAGCAGTCCCCTTTTGGCTAGCGGGATTTACGAGCAGTACTTC. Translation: CASSPLLASGIYEQYF. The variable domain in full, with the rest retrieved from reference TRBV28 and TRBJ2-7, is DVKVTQSSRYLVKRTGEKVFLECVQDMDHENMFWYRQDPGLGLRLIYFSYDVKMKEKGDIPEGYSVSREKKERFSLILESASTNQTSMYLCASSPLLASGIYEQYFGPGTRLTVT.

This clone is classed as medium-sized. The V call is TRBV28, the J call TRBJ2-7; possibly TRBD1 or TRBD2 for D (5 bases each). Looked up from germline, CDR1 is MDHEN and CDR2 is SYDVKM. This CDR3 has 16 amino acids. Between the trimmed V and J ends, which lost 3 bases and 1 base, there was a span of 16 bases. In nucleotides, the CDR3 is TGTGCCAGCAGTTTCGGGATCCGGGACCGATCCTACGAGCAGTACTTC. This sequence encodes CASSFGIRDRSYEQYF.

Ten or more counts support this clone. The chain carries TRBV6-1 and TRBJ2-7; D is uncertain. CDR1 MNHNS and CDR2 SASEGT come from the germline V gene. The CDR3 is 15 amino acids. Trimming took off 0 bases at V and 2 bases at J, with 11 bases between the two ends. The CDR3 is CASSEARLHPYEQYF. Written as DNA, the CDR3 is TGTGCCAGCAGTGAAGCGCGATTACACCCCTACGAGCAGTACTTC.

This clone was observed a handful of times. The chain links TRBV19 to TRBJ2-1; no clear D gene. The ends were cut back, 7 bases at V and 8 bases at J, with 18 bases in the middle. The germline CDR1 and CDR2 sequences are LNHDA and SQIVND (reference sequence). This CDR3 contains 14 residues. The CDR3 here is CASTPALGGYEQFF. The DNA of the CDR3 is TGTGCCAGTACCCCGGCATTGGGTGGGTATGAGCAGTTCTTC.

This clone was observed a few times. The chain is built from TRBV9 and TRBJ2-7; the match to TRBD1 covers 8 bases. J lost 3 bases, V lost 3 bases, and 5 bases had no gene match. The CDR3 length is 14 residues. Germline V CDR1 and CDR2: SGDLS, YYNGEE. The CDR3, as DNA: TGTGCCAGCAGCGCTGAGGACAGGGACTACGAGCAGTACTTC. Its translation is CASSAEDRDYEQYF. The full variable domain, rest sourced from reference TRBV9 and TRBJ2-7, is DSGVTQTPKHLITATGQRVTLRCSPRSGDLSVYWYQQSLDQGLQFLIQYYNGEERAKGNILERFSAQQFPDLHSELNLSSLELGDSALYFCASSAEDRDYEQYFGPGTRLTVT.

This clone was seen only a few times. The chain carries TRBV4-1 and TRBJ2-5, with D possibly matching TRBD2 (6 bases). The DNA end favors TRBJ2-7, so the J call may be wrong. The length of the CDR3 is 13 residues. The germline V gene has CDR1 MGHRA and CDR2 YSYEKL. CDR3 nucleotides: TGCGCCAGCAGCCAAGGGGGGGCCTACGAGCAGTACTTC. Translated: CASSQGGAYEQYF.

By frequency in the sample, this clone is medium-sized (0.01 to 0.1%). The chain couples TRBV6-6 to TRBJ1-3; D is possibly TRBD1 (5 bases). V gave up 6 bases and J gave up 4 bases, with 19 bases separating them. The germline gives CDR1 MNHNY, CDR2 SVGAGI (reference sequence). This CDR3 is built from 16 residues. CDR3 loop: CASSRYRKLTGNTIYF. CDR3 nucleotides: TGTGCCAGCAGCCGCTACAGGAAACTCACGGGAAACACCATATATTTT.

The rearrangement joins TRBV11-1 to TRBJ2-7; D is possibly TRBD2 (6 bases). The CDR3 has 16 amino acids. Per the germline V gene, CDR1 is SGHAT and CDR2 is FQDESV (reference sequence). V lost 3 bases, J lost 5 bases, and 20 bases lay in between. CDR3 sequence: CASSFVVREGGDEQYF. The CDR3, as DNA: TGTGCCAGCAGCTTCGTCGTCAGGGAAGGAGGGGACGAGCAGTACTTC. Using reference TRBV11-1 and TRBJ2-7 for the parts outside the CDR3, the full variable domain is EAEVAQSPRYKITEKSQAVAFWCDPISGHATLYWYRQILGQGPELLVQFQDESVVDDSQLPKDRFSAERLKGVDSTLKIQPAELGDSAMYLCASSFVVREGGDEQYFGPGTRLTVT.

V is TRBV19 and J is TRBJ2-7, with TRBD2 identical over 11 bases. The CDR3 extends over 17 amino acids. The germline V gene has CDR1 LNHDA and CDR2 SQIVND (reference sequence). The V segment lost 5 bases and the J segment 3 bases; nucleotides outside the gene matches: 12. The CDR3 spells CASSLASGGSMGYEQYF. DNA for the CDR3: TGTGCCAGTAGTTTGGCTAGCGGGGGGTCAATGGGCTACGAGCAGTACTTC. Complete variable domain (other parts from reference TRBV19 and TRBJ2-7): DGGITQSPKYLFRKEGQNVTLSCEQNLNHDAMYWYRQDPGQGLRLIYYSQIVNDFQKGDIAEGYSVSREKKESFPLTVTSAQKNPTAFYLCASSLASGGSMGYEQYFGPGTRLTVT.

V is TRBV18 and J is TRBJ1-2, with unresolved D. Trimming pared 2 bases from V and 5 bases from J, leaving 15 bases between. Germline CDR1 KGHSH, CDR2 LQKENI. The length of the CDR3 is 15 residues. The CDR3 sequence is CASSPFRFIQYGYTF. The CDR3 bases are TGTGCCAGCTCACCATTTAGGTTCATCCAATATGGCTACACCTTC.

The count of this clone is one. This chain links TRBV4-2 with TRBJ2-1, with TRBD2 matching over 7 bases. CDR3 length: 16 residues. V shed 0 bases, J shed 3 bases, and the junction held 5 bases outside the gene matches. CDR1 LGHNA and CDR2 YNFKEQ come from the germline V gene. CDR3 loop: CASSQDPLASYNEQFF. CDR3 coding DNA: TGTGCCAGCAGCCAAGATCCACTAGCGAGCTACAATGAGCAGTTCTTC.

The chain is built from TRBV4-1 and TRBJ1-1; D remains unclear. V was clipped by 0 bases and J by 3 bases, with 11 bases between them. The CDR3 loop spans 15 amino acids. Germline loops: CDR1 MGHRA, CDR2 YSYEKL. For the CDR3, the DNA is TGCGCCAGCAGCCAAGATCGTCTGGGATACACTGAAGCTTTCTTT. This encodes CASSQDRLGYTEAFF.

The DNA of the CDR3 is TGTGCCAGCAGTCTAGGTAGGACAGCCCTTTACGAGCAGTACTTC. This translates into CASSLGRTALYEQYF. The chain employs TRBV6-5 and TRBJ2-7; a weak D match, TRBD1 (6 bases). This CDR3 has 15 residues. Germline V gives CDR1 MNHEY, CDR2 SVGAGI. V dropped 5 bases and J dropped 4 bases, with 18 bases sitting between them.

CDR3 coding DNA: TGTGCCAGCAGGACTAGCTCCTACAATGAGCAGTTCTTC. This sequence encodes CASRTSSYNEQFF. The chain joins TRBV2 to TRBJ2-1; tentatively, D is TRBD2 (6 bases). V shed 6 bases and J shed 0 bases, with 6 bases lying between them. Germline CDR1 and CDR2: SNHLY and FYNNEI. The CDR3 loop spans 13 amino acids.

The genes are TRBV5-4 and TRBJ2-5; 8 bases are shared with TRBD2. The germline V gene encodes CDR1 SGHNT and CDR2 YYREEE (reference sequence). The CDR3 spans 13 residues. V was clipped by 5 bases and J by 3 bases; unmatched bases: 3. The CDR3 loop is CASRTLAEETQYF. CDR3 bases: TGTGCCAGCAGGACACTAGCGGAAGAGACCCAGTACTTC.

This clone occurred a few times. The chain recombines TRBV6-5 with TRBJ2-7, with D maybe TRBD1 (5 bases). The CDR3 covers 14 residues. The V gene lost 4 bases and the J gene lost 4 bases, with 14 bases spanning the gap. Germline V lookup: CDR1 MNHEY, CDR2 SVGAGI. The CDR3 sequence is CASSSQGMLYEQYF. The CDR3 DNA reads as TGTGCCAGCAGTTCCCAGGGTATGCTTTACGAGCAGTACTTC.

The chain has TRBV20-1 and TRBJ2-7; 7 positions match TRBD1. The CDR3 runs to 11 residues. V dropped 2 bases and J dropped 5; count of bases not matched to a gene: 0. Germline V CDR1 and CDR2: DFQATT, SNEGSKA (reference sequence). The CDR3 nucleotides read TGCAGTGCTAGACAGGGGGACGAGCAGTACTTC. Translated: CSARQGDEQYF.

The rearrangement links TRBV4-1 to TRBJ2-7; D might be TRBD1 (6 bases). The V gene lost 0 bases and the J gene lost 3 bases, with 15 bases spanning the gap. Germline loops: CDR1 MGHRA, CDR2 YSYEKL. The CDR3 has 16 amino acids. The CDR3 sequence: CASSQEPLRDNYEQYF. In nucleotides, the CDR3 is TGCGCCAGCAGCCAAGAGCCTCTCCGGGACAACTACGAGCAGTACTTC.

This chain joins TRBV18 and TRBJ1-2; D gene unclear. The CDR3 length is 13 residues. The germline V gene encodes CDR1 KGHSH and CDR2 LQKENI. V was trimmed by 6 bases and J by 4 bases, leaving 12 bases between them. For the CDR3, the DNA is TGTGCCAGCTCCCCCGGGATTCTCTATGGCTACACCTTC. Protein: CASSPGILYGYTF.

The CDR3 loop reads CASSVAVTYNEQFF. CDR3 in DNA: TGTGCCAGCAGCGTAGCGGTGACCTACAATGAGCAGTTCTTC. The chain has TRBV9 and TRBJ2-1; D gene ambiguous. V lost 0 bases and J 2 bases, leaving 6 bases between the germline ends. Germline V gene data show CDR1 as SGDLS and CDR2 as YYNGEE. The CDR3 has 14 amino acids.

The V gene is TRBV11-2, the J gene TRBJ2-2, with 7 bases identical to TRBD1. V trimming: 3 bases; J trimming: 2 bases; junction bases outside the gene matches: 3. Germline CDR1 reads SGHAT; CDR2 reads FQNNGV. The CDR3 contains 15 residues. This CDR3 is CASSFTGVNTGELFF. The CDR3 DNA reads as TGTGCCAGCAGCTTCACAGGGGTAAACACCGGGGAGCTGTTTTTT.

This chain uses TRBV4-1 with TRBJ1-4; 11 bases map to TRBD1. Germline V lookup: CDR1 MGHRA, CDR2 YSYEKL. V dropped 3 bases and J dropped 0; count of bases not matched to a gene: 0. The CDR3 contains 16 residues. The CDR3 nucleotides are TGCGCCAGCAGCCAGGACAGGGGGCCAACTAATGAAAAACTGTTTTTT. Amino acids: CASSQDRGPTNEKLFF.

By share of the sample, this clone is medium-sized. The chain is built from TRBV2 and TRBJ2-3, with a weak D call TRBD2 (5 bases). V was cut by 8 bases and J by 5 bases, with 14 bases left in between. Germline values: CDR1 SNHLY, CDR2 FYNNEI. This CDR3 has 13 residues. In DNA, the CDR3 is TGTGCCAGCTCTGGAGGAGCAGGAGATACGCAGTATTTT. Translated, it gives CASSGGAGDTQYF.

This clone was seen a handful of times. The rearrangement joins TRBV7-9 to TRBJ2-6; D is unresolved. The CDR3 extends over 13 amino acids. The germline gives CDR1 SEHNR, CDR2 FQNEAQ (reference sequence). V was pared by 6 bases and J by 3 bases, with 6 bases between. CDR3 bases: TGTGCCAGCAGGCTCCGTGGGGCCAACGTCCTGACTTTC. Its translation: CASRLRGANVLTF.

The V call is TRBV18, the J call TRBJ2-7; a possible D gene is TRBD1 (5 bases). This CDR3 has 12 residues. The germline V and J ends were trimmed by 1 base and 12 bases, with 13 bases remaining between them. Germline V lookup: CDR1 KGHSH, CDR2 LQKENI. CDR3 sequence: CASSPRRGWRYF. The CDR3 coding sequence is TGTGCCAGCTCACCACGAAGGGGCTGGAGGTACTTC.

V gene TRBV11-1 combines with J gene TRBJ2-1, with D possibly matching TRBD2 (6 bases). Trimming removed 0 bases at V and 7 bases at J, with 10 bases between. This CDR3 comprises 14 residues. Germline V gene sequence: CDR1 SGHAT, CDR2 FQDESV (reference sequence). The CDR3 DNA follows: TGTGCCAGCAGCTTAGCGGGAGGCGCAAATGAGCAGTTCTTC. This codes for CASSLAGGANEQFF.

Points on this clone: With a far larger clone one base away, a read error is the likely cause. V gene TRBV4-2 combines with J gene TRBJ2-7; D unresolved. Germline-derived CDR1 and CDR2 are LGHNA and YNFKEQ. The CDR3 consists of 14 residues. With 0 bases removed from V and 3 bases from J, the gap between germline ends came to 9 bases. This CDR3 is CASSQDAAVYEQYF. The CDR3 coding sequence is TGTGCCAGCAGCCAAGATGCGGCAGTCTACGAGCAGTACTTC.

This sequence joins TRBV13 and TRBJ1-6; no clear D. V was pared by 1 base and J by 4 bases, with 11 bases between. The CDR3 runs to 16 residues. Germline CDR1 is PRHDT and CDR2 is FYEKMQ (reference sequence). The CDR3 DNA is TGTGCCAGCAGCTTAGAGGGTGGAGGGTATAATTCACCCCTCCACTTT. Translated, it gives CASSLEGGGYNSPLHF.